This T cell receptor beta chain came from a study of OX40 agonist ivuxolimab in advanced cancers. Study overall: Participants, 70% to 90% male, averaged approximately 65 years of age, ranging from roughly 23 to 90. One hepatocellular carcinoma and a couple of cutaneous melanoma patients partially responded.

Overall study findings and caveats: In general, CD8+ T cells held more expanded clones than CD4+ did, on average.

The investigators sampled blood at baseline, at cycle 4 day 1, and at cycle 7 day 1. Sequenced by immunoSEQ multiplex PCR; TCRdb stores in-frame clones only, minus some. The data hold about 83,000 clones, with under 95% observed a single time. From germline, CDR1 is SNHLY and CDR2 FYNNEI. There are 13 residues in the CDR3. The J segment lost 7 bases and the V segment lost 6 bases, leaving 4 bases of the junction unmatched. A word on this clone: Its antigen is still unknown.

The sample was CD4+ or CD8+ T cells sorted from blood, taken in a trial of the OX40 agonist ivuxolimab. The chain joins TRBV2 to TRBJ2-2, with TRBD2 identical over 8 bases. This TCR was recovered from an adult with an advanced solid tumor such as melanoma, head and neck, liver or kidney cancer. The CDR3 is CASRGLALGELFF. The CDR3 DNA reads as TGTGCCAGCAGAGGACTAGCTCTCGGGGAGCTGTTTTTT.